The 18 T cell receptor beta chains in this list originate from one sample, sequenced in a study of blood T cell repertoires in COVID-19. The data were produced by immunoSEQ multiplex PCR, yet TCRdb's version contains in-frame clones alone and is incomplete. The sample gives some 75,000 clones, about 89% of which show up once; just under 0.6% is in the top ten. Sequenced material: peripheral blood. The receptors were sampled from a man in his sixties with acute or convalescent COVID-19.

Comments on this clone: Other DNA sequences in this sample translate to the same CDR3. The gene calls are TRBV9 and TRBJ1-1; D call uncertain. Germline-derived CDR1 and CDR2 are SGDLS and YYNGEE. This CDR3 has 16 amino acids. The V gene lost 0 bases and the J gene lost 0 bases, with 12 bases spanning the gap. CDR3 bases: TGTGCCAGCAGCGTAGACCCGGGCGGGGTGAACACTGAAGCTTTCTTT. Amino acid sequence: CASSVDPGGVNTEAFF.

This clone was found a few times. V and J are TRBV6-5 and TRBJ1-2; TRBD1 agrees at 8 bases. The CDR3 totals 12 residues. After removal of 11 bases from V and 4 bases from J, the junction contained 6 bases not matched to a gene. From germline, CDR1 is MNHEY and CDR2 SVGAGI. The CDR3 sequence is CAGDRGGYGYTF. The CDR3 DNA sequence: TGTGCCGGCGACAGGGGAGGCTATGGCTACACCTTC.

The CDR3 here is CASSFGTGDRRNTEAFF. CDR3 DNA: TGCGCCAGCAGCTTCGGGACAGGGGACAGGAGGAACACTGAAGCTTTCTTT. This chain uses TRBV5-1 with TRBJ1-1, with 10 bases lining up with TRBD1. The germline gives CDR1 SGHRS, CDR2 YFSETQ. This CDR3 contains 17 residues. The V and J ends lost 2 bases and 1 base, in that order; junction bases with no gene match: 8.

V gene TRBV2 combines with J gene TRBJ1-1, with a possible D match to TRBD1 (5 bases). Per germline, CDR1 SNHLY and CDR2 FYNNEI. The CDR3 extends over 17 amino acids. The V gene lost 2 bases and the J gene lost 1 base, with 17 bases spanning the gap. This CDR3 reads CASSERGIGPTNTEAFF. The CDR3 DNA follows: TGTGCCAGCAGTGAAAGGGGTATAGGGCCGACGAACACTGAAGCTTTCTTT.

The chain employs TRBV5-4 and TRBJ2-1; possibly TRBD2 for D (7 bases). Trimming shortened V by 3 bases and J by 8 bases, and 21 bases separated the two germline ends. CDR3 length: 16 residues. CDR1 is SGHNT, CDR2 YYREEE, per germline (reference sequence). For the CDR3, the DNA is TGTGCCAGCAGCTCGTTTAGGGGGGGCACAGGCTATGAGCAGTTCTTC. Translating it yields CASSSFRGGTGYEQFF.

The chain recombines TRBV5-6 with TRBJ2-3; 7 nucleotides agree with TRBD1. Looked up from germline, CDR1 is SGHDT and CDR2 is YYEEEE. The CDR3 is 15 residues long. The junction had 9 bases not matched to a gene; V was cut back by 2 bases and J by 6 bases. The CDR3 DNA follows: TGTGCCAGCAGCTTACCGGGACAGCACCAGGATACGCAGTATTTT. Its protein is CASSLPGQHQDTQYF.

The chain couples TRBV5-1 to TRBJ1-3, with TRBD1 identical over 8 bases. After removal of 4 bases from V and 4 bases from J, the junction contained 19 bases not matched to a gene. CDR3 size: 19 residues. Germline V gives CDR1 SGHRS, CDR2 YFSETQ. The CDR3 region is CASSRMTGVVAQDGNTIYF. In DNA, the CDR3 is TGCGCCAGCAGCCGTATGACAGGGGTCGTAGCGCAGGACGGAAACACCATATATTTT.

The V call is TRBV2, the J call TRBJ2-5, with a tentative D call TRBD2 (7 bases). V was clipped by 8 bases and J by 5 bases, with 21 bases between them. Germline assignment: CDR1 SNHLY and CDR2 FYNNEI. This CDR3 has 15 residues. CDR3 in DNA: TGTGCCAGCCTCTGGGAGGGGGGGCCCGGTGAGACCCAGTACTTC. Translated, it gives CASLWEGGPGETQYF.

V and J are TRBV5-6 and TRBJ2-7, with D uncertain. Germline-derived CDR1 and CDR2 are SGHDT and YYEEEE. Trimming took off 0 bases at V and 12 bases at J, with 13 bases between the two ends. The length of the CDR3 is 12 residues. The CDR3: CASSLALHRAYF. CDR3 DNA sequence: TGTGCCAGCAGCTTGGCCCTTCATAGAGCGTACTTC.

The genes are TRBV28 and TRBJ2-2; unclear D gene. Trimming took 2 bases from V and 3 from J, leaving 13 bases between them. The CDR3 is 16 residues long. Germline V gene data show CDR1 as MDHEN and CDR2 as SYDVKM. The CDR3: CASSLESPPDTGELFF. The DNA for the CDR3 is TGTGCCAGCAGTTTAGAGTCACCACCGGACACCGGGGAGCTGTTTTTT.

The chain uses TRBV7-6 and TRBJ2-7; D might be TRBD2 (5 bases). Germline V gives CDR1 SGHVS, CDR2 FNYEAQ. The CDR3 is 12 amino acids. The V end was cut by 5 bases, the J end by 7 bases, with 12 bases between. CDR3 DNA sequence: TGTGCCAGCAGCGCTAGCTCCAGGGAGCAGTACTTC. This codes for CASSASSREQYF.

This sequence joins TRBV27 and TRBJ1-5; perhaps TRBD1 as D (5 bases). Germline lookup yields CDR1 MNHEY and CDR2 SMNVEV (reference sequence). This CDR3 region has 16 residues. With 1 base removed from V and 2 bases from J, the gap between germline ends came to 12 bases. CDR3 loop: CASSLFAQGGNQPQHF. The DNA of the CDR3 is TGTGCCAGCAGTTTATTCGCCCAAGGGGGCAATCAGCCCCAGCATTTT.

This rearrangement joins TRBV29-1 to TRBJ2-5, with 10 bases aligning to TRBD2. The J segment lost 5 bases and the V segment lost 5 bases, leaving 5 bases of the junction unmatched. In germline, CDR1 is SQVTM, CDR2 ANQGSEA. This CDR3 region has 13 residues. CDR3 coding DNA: TGCAGCGTTAGCGGGGGGGCCTGGGAGACCCAGTACTTC. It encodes CSVSGGAWETQYF.

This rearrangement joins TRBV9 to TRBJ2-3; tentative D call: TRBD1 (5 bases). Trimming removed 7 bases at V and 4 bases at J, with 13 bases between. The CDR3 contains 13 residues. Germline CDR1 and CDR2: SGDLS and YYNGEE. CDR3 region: CASGAWVADTQYF. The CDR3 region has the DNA TGTGCCAGCGGGGCCTGGGTGGCAGATACGCAGTATTTT.

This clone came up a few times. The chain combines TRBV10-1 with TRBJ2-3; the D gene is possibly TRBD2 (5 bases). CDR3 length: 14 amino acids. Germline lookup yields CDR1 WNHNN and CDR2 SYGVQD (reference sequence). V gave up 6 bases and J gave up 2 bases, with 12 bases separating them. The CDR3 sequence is CASSKNDYTDTQYF. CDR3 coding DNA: TGCGCCAGCAGCAAAAACGACTACACAGATACGCAGTATTTT.

The CDR3 DNA reads as TGTGCCAGCTCACCCGCTTTCGGAGGACGGGTGAGAACTAATGAAAAACTGTTTTTT. Its translation: CASSPAFGGRVRTNEKLFF. This chain uses TRBV18 with TRBJ1-4, with D hard to call. CDR1 is KGHSH, CDR2 LQKENI, per germline. The length of the CDR3 is 19 residues. The ends were cut back, 3 bases at V and 1 base at J, with 21 bases in the middle.

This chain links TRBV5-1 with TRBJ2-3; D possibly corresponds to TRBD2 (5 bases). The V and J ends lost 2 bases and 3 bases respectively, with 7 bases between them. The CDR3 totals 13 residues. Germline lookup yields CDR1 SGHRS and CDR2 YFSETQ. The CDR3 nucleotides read TGCGCCAGCAGCTTCTCGGGAACAGATACGCAGTATTTT. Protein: CASSFSGTDTQYF.

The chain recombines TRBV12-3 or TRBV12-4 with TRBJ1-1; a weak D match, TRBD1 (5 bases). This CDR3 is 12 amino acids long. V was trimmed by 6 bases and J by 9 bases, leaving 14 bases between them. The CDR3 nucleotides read TGTGCCAGCAGCCTACCTCAGGGTAAAGCTTTCTTT. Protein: CASSLPQGKAFF.